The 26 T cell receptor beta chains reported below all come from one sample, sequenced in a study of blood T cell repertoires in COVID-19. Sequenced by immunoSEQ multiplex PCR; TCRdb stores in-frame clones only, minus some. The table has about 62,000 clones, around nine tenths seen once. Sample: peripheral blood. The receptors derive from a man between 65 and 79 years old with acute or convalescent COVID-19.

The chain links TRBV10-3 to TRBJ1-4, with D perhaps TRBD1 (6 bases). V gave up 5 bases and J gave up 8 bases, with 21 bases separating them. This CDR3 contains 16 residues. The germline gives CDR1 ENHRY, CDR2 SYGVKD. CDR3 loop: CAISPGRGAREEKLFF. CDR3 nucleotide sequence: TGTGCCATCAGTCCGGGACGGGGGGCCCGGGAAGAAAAACTGTTTTTT.

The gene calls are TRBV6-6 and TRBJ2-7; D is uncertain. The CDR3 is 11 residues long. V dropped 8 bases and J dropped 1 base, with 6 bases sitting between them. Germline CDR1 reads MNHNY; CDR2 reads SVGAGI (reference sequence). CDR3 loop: CASVRSYEQYF. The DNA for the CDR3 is TGTGCCAGCGTGCGGTCCTACGAGCAGTACTTC.

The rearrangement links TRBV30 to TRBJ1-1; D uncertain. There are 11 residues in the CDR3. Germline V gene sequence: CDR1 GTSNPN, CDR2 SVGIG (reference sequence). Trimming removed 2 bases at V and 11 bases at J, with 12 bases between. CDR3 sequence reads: CAWSPLRRAFF. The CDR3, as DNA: TGTGCCTGGAGTCCACTACGGCGGGCTTTCTTT.

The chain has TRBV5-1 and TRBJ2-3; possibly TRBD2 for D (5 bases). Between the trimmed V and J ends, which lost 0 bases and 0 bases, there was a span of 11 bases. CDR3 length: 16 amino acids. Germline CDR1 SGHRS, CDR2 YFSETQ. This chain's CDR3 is CASSLAPAASTDTQYF. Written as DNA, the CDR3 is TGCGCCAGCAGCTTGGCCCCAGCGGCAAGCACAGATACGCAGTATTTT.

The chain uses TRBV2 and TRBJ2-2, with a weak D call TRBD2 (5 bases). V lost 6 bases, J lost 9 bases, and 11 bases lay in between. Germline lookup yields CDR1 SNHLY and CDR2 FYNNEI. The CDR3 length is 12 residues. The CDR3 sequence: CASRIEGRELFF. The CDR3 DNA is TGTGCCAGCAGAATCGAGGGCCGGGAGCTGTTTTTT.

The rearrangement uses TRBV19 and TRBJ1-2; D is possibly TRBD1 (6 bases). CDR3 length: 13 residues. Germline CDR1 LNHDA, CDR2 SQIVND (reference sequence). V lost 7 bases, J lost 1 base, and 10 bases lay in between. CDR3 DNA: TGTGCCAGTAACGAACAGGGTAACTATGGCTACACCTTC. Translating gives CASNEQGNYGYTF.

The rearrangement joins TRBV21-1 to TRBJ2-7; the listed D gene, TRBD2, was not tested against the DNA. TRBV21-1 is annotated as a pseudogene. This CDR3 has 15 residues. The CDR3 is CASSKGTSDSYEQYF. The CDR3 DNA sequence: TGTGCCAGCAGCAAAGGGACTAGCGACTCCTACGAGCAGTACTTC.

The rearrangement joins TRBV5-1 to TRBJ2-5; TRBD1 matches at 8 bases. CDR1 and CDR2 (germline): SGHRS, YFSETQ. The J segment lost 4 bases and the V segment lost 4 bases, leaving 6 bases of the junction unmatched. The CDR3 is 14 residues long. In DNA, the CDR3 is TGCGCCAGCAGCGAACAGGGGGTTAGAGAGACCCAGTACTTC. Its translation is CASSEQGVRETQYF.

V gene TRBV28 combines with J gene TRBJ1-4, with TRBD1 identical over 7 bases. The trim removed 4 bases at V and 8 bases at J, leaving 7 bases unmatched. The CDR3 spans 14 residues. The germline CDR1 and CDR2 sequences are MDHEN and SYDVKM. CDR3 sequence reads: CASSSGQDGEKLFF. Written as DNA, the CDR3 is TGTGCCAGCAGTTCAGGACAGGACGGGGAAAAACTGTTTTTT.

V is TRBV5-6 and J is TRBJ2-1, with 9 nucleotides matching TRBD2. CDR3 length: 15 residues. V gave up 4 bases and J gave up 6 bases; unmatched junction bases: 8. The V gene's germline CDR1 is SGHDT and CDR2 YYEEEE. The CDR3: CASSRLAASGNEQFF. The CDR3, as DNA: TGTGCCAGCAGCCGACTAGCGGCCTCAGGCAATGAGCAGTTCTTC. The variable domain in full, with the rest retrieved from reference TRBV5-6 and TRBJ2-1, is DAGVTQSPTHLIKTRGQQVTLRCSPKSGHDTVSWYQQALGQGPQFIFQYYEEEERQRGNFPDRFSGHQFPNYSSELNVNALLLGDSALYLCASSRLAASGNEQFFGPGTRLTVL.

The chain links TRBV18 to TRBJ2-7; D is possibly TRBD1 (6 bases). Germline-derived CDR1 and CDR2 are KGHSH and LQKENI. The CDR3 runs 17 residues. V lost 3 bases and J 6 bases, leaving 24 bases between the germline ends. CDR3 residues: CASSPRLGGNRAGEQYF. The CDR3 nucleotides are TGTGCCAGCTCACCTCGGCTAGGAGGTAACAGGGCCGGCGAGCAGTACTTC.

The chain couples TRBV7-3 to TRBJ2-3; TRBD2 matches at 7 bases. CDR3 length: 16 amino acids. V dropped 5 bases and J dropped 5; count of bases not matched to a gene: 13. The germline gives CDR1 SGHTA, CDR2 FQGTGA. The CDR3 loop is CASSLSLRGEGDTQYF. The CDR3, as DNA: TGTGCCAGCAGCCTCTCGCTTAGAGGGGAGGGAGATACGCAGTATTTT.

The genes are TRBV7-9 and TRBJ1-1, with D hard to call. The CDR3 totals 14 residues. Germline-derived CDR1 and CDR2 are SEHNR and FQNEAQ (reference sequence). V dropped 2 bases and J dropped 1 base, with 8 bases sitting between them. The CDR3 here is CASSLFEGNTEAFF. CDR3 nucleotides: TGTGCCAGCAGCTTATTTGAGGGGAACACTGAAGCTTTCTTT.

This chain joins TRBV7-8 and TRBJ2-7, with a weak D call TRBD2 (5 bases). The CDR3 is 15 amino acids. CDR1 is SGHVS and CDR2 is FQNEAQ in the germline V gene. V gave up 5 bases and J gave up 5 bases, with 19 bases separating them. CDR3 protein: CASSVDFGVSHEQYF. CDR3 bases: TGTGCCAGCAGCGTAGATTTCGGGGTCAGCCACGAGCAGTACTTC.

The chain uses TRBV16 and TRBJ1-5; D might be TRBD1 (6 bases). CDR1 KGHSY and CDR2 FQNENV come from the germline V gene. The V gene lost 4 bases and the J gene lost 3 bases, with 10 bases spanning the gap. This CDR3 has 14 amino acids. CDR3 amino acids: CASSPQGFNQPQHF. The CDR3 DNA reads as TGTGCCAGCAGCCCTCAGGGGTTCAATCAGCCCCAGCATTTT.

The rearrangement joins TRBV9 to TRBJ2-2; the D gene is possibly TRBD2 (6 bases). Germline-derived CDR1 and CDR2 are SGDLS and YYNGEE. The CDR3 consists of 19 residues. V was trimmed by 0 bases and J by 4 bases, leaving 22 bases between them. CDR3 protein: CASSVGLGRVVFGTGELFF. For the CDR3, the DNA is TGTGCCAGCAGCGTAGGACTAGGGCGTGTGGTATTCGGCACCGGGGAGCTGTTTTTT.

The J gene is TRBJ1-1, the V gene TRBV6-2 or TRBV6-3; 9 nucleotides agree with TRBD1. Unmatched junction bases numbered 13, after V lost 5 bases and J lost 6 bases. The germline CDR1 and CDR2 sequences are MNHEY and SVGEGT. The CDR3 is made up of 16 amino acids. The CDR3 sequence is CASSNRQGDSAAEAFF. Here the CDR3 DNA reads TGTGCCAGCAGTAACAGACAGGGGGATTCGGCCGCTGAAGCTTTCTTT.

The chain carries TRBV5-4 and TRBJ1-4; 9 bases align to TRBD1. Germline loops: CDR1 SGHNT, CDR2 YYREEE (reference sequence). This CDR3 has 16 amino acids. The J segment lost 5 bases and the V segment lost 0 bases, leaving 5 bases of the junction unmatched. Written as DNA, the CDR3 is TGTGCCAGCAGCTTGGGGCCGGGACAGGGAAATGAAAAACTGTTTTTT. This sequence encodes CASSLGPGQGNEKLFF.

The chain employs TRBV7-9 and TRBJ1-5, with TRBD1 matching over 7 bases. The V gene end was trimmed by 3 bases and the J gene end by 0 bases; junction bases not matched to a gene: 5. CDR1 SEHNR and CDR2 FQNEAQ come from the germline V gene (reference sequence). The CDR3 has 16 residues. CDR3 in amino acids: CASSFFRGNSNQPQHF. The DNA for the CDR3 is TGTGCCAGCAGCTTTTTCAGGGGGAATAGCAATCAGCCCCAGCATTTT.

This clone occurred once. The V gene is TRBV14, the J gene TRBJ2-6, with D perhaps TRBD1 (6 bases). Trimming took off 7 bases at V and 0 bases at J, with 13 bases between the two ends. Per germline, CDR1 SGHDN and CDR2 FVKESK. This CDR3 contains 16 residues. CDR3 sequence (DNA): TGTGCCAGCAACGAGGACAGCAACTCTGGGGCCAACGTCCTGACTTTC. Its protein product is CASNEDSNSGANVLTF.

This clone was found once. This CDR3 is CASNPDRGRGYTF. In DNA, the CDR3 is TGTGCCAGCAACCCGGACAGGGGCCGGGGCTACACCTTC. The gene calls are TRBV6-5 and TRBJ1-2; the match to TRBD1 covers 9 bases. Trimming at V came to 7 bases and at J to 8 bases, leaving 8 bases not matched to a gene. The CDR3 spans 13 residues. Germline values: CDR1 MNHEY, CDR2 SVGAGI.

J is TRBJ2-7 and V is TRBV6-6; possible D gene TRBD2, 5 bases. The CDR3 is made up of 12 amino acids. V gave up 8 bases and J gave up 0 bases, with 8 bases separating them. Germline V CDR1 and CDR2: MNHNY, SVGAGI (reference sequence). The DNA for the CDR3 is TGTGCCAGCGGCGCGGGCTCCTACGAGCAGTACTTC. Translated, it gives CASGAGSYEQYF.

The CDR3 nucleotides are TGTGCCTGGAGCCTAAAAAACATTCAGTACTTC. Encoded protein: CAWSLKNIQYF. The rearrangement joins TRBV30 to TRBJ2-4; D is unclear. CDR1 GTSNPN and CDR2 SVGIG come from the germline V gene (reference sequence). The ends were cut back, 3 bases at V and 4 bases at J, with 4 bases in the middle. The CDR3 runs 11 residues.

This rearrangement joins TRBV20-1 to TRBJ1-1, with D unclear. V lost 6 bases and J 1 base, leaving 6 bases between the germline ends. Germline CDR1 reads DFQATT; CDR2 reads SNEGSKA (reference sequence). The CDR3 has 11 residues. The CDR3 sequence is CSATRNTEAFF. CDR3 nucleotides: TGCAGTGCCACCAGGAACACTGAAGCTTTCTTT.

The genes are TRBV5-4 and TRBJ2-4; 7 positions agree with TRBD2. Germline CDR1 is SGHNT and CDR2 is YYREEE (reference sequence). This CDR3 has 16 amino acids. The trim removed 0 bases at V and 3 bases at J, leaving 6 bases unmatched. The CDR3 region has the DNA TGTGCCAGCAGCTTGGGAACTAGCGCAGACAAAAACATTCAGTACTTC. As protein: CASSLGTSADKNIQYF.

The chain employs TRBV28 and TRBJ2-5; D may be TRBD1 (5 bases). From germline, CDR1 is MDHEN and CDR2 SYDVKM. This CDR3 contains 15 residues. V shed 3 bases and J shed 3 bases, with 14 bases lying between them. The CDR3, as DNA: TGTGCCAGCAGTTTTTACAGGCGCCAAGAAGAGACCCAGTACTTC. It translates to CASSFYRRQEETQYF.